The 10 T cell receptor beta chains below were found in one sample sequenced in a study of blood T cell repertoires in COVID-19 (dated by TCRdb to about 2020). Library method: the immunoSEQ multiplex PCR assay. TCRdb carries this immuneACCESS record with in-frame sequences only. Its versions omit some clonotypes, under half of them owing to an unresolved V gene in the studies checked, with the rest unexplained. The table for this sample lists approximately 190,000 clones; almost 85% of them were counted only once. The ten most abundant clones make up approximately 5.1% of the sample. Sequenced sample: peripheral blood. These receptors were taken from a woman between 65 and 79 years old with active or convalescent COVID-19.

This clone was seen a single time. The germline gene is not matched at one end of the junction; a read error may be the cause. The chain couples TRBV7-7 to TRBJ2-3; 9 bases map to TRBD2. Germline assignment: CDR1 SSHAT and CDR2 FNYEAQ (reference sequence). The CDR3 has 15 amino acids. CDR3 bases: TGTGCTAGCAGCTTGTTTAGCGGGAGTTCGGATACGCAGTATTTT. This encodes CASSLFSGSSDTQYF.

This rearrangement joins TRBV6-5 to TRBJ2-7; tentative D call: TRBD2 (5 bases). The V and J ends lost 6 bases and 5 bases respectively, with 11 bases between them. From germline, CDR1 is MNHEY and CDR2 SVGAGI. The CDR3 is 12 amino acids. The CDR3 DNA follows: TGTGCCAGCAGCCACACTAGGAACGAGCAGTACTTC. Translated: CASSHTRNEQYF.

The CDR3 DNA reads as TGCGCCAGCAGCCAGAGACAGGGTAGGAATCAGCCCCAGCATTTT. Translation gives CASSQRQGRNQPQHF. This chain joins TRBV4-1 and TRBJ1-5, with 7 bases lining up with TRBD1. Trimming took 3 bases from V and 4 from J; bases not matched to a gene: 6. This CDR3 has 15 amino acids. In germline, CDR1 is MGHRA, CDR2 YSYEKL.

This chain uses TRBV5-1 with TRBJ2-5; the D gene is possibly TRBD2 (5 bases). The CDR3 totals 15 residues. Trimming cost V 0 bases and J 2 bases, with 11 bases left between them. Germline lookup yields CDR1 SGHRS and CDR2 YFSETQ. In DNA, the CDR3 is TGCGCCAGCAGCTTGGTCCGGGGTTTACAAGAGACCCAGTACTTC. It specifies CASSLVRGLQETQYF.

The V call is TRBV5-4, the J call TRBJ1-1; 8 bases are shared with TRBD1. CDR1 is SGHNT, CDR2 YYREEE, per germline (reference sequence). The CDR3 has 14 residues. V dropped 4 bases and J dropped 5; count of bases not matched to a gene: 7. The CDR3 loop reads CASSLRQGRTEAFF. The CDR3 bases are TGTGCCAGCAGCCTCAGACAGGGGCGGACTGAAGCTTTCTTT.

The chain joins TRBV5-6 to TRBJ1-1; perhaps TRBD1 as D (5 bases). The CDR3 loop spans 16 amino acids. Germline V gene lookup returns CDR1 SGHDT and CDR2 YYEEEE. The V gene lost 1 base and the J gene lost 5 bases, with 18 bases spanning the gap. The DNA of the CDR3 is TGTGCCAGCAGCTTGAGGCTTTCAGGGTTAAGAACTGAAGCTTTCTTT. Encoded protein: CASSLRLSGLRTEAFF.

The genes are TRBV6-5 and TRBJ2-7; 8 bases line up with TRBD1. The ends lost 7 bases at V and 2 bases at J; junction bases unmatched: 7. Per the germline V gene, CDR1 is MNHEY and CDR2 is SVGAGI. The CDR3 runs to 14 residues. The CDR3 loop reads CASNQGAPPYEQYF. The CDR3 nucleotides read TGTGCCAGCAACCAGGGGGCGCCCCCCTACGAGCAGTACTTC.

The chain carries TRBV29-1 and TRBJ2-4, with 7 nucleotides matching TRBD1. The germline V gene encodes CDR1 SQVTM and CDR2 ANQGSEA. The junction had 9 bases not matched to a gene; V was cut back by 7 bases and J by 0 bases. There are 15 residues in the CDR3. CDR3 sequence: CSAQGQPIAKNIQYF. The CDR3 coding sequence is TGCAGCGCCCAGGGACAGCCTATAGCCAAAAACATTCAGTACTTC.

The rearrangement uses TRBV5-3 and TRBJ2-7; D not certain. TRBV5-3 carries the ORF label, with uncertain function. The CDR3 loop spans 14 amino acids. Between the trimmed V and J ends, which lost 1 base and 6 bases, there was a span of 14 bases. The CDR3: CARSLPPETTEQYF. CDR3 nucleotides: TGTGCCAGAAGCTTGCCCCCCGAGACAACCGAGCAGTACTTC.

Here the CDR3 reads CASSRVGLAGALSYNEQFF. Written as DNA, the CDR3 is TGTGCCAGCAGCCGAGTGGGACTAGCGGGCGCCCTCTCCTACAATGAGCAGTTCTTC. The genes are TRBV4-2 and TRBJ2-1; TRBD2 matches 12 bases. With 4 bases clipped from V and 0 bases from J, the junction kept 10 bases outside the gene matches. Germline V gene data show CDR1 as LGHNA and CDR2 as YNFKEQ. The CDR3 has 19 amino acids.